This TCR beta chain appears in the sequencing data of a study of T-cell reconstitution after alpha-beta-depleted transplantation in children. For TCRbeta, the library was prepared with unique molecular identifiers. TCRdb re-called the PCR reads with MiXCR, one entry per CDR3 protein. The table shows approximately 980,000 distinct CDR3 sequences, with roughly 29% occurring only once. The ends were cut back, 5 bases at V and 1 base at J, with 13 bases in the middle. The CDR3 consists of 15 residues. The chain links TRBV12-3 or TRBV12-4 to TRBJ2-3, with D perhaps TRBD1 (6 bases). Specimen: PBMCs, mostly from graft donor cells, collected 360 days after TCRalphabeta/CD19-depleted stem cell transplant. This receptor was taken from a boy under three years old who had a stem cell transplant for SCID, so the T cells may come from the graft donor. The CDR3 bases are TGTGCCAGCAGTCTCAACAGGGTTGGCACAGATACGCAGTATTTT. Its protein is CASSLNRVGTDTQYF.